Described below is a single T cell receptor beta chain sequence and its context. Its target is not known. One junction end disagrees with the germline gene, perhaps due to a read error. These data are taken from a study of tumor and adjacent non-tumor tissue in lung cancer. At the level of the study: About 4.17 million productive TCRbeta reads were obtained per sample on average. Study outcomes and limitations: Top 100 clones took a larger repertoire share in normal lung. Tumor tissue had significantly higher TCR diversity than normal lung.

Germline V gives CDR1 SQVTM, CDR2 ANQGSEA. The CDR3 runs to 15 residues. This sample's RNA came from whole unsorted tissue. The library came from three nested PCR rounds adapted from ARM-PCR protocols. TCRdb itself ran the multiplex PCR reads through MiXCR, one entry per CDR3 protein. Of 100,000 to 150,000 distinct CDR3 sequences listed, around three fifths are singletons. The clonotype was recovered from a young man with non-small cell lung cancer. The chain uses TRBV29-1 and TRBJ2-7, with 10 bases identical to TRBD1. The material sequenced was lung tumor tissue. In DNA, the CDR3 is TGCAGCGCCTTAGAGTCCGAGACAGGGGGCCACGAGCAGTATTTC. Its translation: CSALESETGGHEQYF.